This T cell receptor beta chain originates from a study of CD8 T cells in ankylosing spondylitis. CDR1 MNHEY and CDR2 SMNVEV come from the germline V gene (reference sequence). The junction had 8 bases not matched to a gene; V was cut back by 5 bases and J by 1 base. The CDR3 runs 17 residues. This clonotype came up a few times. Its antigen is as yet unknown. Researchers built TCR beta libraries using quantitative 5'-RACE with molecular barcodes. TCRdb reanalysed the 5' RACE reads using MiXCR and keeps one entry per CDR3 protein. The sample shows about 400,000 distinct CDR3 sequences, around 20% of them seen only once. Findings and caveats of the study: A subset of motif variants has previously been described in the synovial fluid and blood of reactive arthritis.

This chain connects TRBV27 to TRBJ2-1; 10 bases map to TRBD1. This TCR was sampled from a male donor with ankylosing spondylitis or in good health (not recorded which). The specimen was blood, either unsorted or a sorted T cell fraction (not recorded which). As DNA, the CDR3 is TGTGCCAGCAGTCAAGGACAGGGGGAGGGGTCCTACAATGAGCAGTTCTTC. Translated: CASSQGQGEGSYNEQFF.